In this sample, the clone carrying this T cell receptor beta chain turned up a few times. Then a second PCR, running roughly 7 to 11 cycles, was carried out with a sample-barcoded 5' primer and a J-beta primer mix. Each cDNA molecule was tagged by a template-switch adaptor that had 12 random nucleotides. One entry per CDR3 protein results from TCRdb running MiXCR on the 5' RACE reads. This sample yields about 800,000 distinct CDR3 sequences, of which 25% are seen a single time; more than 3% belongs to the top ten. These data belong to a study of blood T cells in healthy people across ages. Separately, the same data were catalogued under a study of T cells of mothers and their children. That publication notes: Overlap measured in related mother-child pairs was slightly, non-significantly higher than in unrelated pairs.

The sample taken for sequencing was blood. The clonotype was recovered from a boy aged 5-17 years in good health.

This CDR3 is CSVEESSRGEQFF. The CDR3 DNA reads as TGCAGCGTTGAGGAAAGCTCCCGGGGTGAGCAGTTCTTC. This rearrangement joins TRBV29-1 to TRBJ2-5; TRBD2 might be the D (5 bases). The last part of the DNA fits TRBJ2-1 better; the J call may be wrong. This CDR3 has 13 residues. CDR1 is SQVTM, CDR2 ANQGSEA, per germline.